This TCR beta chain was profiled in a study of control samples from healthy donors and cancer patients. CDR3 length equals 15 residues. V dropped 1 base and J dropped 0 bases, with 9 bases sitting between them. The germline gives CDR1 LNHDA, CDR2 SQIVND (reference sequence). TCRdb's table, derived via immunoSEQ multiplex PCR, lists solely in-frame clones and lacks some. The sample carries around 130,000 clones, more than 75% recorded once. The chain has TRBV19 and TRBJ1-2; D is unclear. The sample consisted of blood. This sequence was found in a man between 25 and 39 years old in good health. The CDR3 reads CASSIGQTPNYGYTF. Here the CDR3 DNA reads TGTGCCAGTAGTATAGGTCAAACCCCTAACTATGGCTACACCTTC.